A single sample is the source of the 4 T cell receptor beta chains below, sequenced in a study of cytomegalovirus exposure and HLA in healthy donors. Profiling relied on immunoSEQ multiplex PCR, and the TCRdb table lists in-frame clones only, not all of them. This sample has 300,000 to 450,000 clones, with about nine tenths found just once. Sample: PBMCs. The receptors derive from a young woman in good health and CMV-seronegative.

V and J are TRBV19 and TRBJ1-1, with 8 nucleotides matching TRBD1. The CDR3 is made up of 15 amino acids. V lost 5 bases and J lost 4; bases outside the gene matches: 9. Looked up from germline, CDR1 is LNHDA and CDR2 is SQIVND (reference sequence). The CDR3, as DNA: TGTGCCAGTAGTTCCGCGACAGGGGTTTTCACTGAAGCTTTCTTT. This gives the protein CASSSATGVFTEAFF.

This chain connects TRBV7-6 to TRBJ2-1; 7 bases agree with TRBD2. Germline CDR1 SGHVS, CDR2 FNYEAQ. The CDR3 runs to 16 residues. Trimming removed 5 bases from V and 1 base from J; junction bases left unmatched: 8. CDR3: CASSPSSGGSYNEQFF. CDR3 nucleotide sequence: TGTGCCAGCAGCCCCTCGTCGGGGGGATCCTACAATGAGCAGTTCTTC.

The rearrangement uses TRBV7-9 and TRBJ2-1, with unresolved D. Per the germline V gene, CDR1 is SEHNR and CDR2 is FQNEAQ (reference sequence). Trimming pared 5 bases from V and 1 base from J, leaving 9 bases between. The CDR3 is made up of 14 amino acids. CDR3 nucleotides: TGTGCCAGCAGCCCCCCCAGATCCTACAATGAGCAGTTCTTC. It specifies CASSPPRSYNEQFF.

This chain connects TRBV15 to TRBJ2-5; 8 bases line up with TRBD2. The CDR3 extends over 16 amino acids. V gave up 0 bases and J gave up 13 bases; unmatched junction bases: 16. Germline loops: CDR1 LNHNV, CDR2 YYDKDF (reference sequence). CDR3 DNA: TGTGCCACCAGCAGAGATCTGAGAGCGGGAGCTTCCCGTCCGTACTTC. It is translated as CATSRDLRAGASRPYF. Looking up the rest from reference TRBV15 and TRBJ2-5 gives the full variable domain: DAMVIQNPRYQVTQFGKPVTLSCSQTLNHNVMYWYQQKSSQAPKLLFHYYDKDFNNEADTPDNFQSRRPNTSFCFLDIRSPGLGDTAMYLCATSRDLRAGASRPYFGPGTRLLVL.